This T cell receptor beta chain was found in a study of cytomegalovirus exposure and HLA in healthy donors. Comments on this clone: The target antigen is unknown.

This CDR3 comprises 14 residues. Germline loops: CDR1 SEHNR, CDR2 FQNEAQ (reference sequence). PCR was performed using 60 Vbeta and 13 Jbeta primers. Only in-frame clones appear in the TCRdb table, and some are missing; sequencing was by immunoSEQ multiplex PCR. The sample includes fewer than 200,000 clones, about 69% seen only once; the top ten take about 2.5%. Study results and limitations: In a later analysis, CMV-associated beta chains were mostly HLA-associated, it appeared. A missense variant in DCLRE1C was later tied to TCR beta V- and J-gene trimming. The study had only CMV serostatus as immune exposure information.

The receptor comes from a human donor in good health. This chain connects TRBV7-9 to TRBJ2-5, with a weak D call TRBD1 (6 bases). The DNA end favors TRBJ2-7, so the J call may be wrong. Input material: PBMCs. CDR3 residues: CASSGRQVSYEQYF. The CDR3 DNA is TGTGCCAGCAGCGGGCGACAGGTATCCTACGAGCAGTACTTC.